This is a list of T cell receptor beta chains from one sample in a study of blood T cell repertoires in COVID-19. Only in-frame clones appear in the TCRdb table, and some are missing; sequencing was by immunoSEQ multiplex PCR. Of fewer than 350,000 clones listed, approximately 91% are singletons. Sequences were obtained from peripheral blood. The receptor source for this set is a man in his late teens or twenties with active or convalescent COVID-19. CDR3s include the opening cysteine and the closing phenylalanine or tryptophan. Each record gives: J gene, V gene, CDR3 protein.

TRBJ1-4 TRBV4-3 CASSQVTGLNEKLFF
TRBJ2-7 TRBV10-1 CASSDHRSSYEQYF
TRBJ2-5 TRBV3-1/TRBV3-2 CASGRQGRQETQYF
TRBJ2-6 TRBV4-1 CASSQPAGVTSGANVLTF
TRBJ2-2 TRBV5-5 CASSPVGGDTGELFF
TRBJ2-3 TRBV11-2 CASSLGGKLTDTQYF
TRBJ1-6 TRBV19 CASSMRENNSPLHF
TRBJ1-1 TRBV19 CASSTARGTEAFF
TRBJ2-6 TRBV27 CASSLSKSGANVLTF
TRBJ2-7 TRBV6-1 CASSDPGQGTYEQYF
TRBJ2-3 TRBV2 CASTLEAGLTDTQYF
TRBJ1-1 TRBV6-2/TRBV6-3 CASSYSSEGATEAFF
TRBJ1-3 TRBV6-6 CASSFRVGTGNTIYF
TRBJ1-1 TRBV7-6 CASSRTRDRLNTEAFF
TRBJ1-1 TRBV25-1 CASSGVGQGRDTEAFF
TRBJ1-6 TRBV6-2/TRBV6-3 CASSYRGTYSPLHF
TRBJ1-3 TRBV6-5 CASSYEGTAGNTIYF
TRBJ1-3 TRBV5-1 CASTRWAGSGNTIYF
TRBJ2-1 TRBV5-1 CASSYHSGGAPGNEQFF
TRBJ2-3 TRBV5-3 CARSFGLAGQFGTDTQYF
TRBJ1-4 TRBV29-1 CSVHVGQDEKLFF
TRBJ1-2 TRBV7-9 CASSFDSYGYTF
TRBJ1-4 TRBV12-3/TRBV12-4 CASSGTRQEKLFF
TRBJ2-5 TRBV27 CATITSPNQETQYF
TRBJ1-1 TRBV3-1/TRBV3-2 CASAPGGFRPLEAFF
TRBJ2-1 TRBV7-2 CASSVSGGALLSYNEQFF
TRBJ1-1 TRBV4-3 CASSQGTGRAEAFF
TRBJ2-7 TRBV5-3 CASRLNPGLAASTYEQYF
TRBJ2-3 TRBV13 CASSYSTDTQYF
TRBJ2-5 TRBV11-2 CASSLEGLAGVVVETQYF
TRBJ2-7 TRBV5-1 CASSLEGAAPYEQYF
TRBJ1-1 TRBV14 CASSLWRGENTEAFF
TRBJ2-1 TRBV9 CASSLRPAGSFNEQFF